This T cell receptor beta chain was sequenced in a study of early T cells in non-severe SARS-CoV-2 infection. For the study at large: Sequencing used unsorted whole-blood bulk RNA, so chains lack pairing.

Trimming took 2 bases from V and 2 from J; bases not matched to a gene: 1. The CDR3 is 14 residues long. From germline, CDR1 is SGHRS and CDR2 YFSETQ. This clonotype was found many times. Its antigen is still unknown. The study's findings and limits: VDJdb matching favored anti-spike CD8 responses, missing private and CD4 specificities.

The TCR library protocol attached unique molecular identifiers to the individual cDNA molecules. TCRdb recomputed calls from the 5' RACE reads with MiXCR, one row per CDR3 protein. Altogether 60,000 or so distinct CDR3 sequences are present, roughly 10% being singletons, with the ten largest covering about 5%. The TCR originated in an adult who was a healthcare worker with PCR-confirmed SARS-CoV-2 infection or an uninfected control (not recorded which). The chain uses TRBV5-1 and TRBJ1-3; 7 nucleotides align to TRBD1. The sequenced sample was whole blood. CDR3 loop: CASSFGTAGNTIYF. The DNA of the CDR3 is TGCGCCAGCAGCTTCGGGACAGCTGGAAACACCATATATTTT.